This T cell receptor (beta chain) was identified in a study of blood T cell repertoires in COVID-19. This clone was found once. Only in-frame clones appear in the TCRdb table, and some are missing; sequencing was by immunoSEQ multiplex PCR. The profile shows 90,000 to 130,000 clones, roughly four fifths of them singletons. V was clipped by 3 bases and J by 3 bases; unmatched bases: 5. Germline values: CDR1 SGDLS, CDR2 YYNGEE. This CDR3 has 15 residues. The rearrangement joins TRBV9 to TRBJ1-4; 7 nucleotides line up with TRBD1. Sample: peripheral blood. The clonotype was recovered from a woman aged 55 to 70 with acute or convalescent COVID-19. Here the CDR3 DNA reads TGTGCCAGCAGCGCGCACGGGACAGCTAATGAAAAACTGTTTTTT. Its translation: CASSAHGTANEKLFF.